This T cell receptor beta chain was sequenced in a study of CD8+ T cells in alopecia areata. Sorting separated CD4+ and CD8+ T cells out of PBMCs. As for this clone: The target antigen is unknown.

The CDR3 contains 19 residues. V shed 0 bases, J shed 2 bases, and the junction held 14 bases outside the gene matches. Germline V gene sequence: CDR1 KGHSH, CDR2 LQKENI. Following RNA extraction, reverse transcription yielded cDNA that acted as the sequencing template. Assay used: immunoSEQ multiplex PCR; TCRdb lists only in-frame clones, some missing. The sample lists roughly 150,000 clones, 50% to 60% seen once, with approximately 4.8% in the top ten. Study-level findings and limits: Patients shared TCRs less clearly than mice did, possibly owing to HLA. The study found higher clonality in lesional than normal scalp, especially in alopecia totalis/universalis. Alphabeta T cells residing in normal skin are also sequenced in scalp samples.

Sample: CD4+ T cells sorted from blood. The rearrangement links TRBV18 to TRBJ1-1; TRBD1 agrees at 8 bases. The TCR originated in a human donor in good health. The CDR3 DNA reads TGTGCCAGCTCACCACCGATTTTGGGTACAGGGGGGGTAAACACTGAAGCTTTCTTT. As protein: CASSPPILGTGGVNTEAFF.